Following are 23 T cell receptor beta chains from one sample sequenced in a study of blood T cell repertoires in COVID-19. The assay was immunoSEQ multiplex PCR, and TCRdb's table has in-frame clones only and misses some. The sample gives approximately 270,000 clones, more than 75% of which show up once; just under 9% is in the top ten. The material sequenced was peripheral blood. The source is a man aged 40-49 years with active or convalescent COVID-19.

The chain combines TRBV5-4 with TRBJ2-7; weak D call: TRBD1 (6 bases). Germline lookup yields CDR1 SGHNT and CDR2 YYREEE (reference sequence). This CDR3 region has 15 residues. Trimming stripped 4 bases from V and 2 bases from J, with 16 bases between. CDR3 loop: CASSSQMGATYEQYF. The CDR3 nucleotides are TGTGCCAGCAGCAGCCAGATGGGGGCAACCTACGAGCAGTACTTC. Variable domain in full (rest from reference TRBV5-4 and TRBJ2-7): ETGVTQSPTHLIKTRGQQVTLRCSSQSGHNTVSWYQQALGQGPQFIFQYYREEENGRGNFPPRFSGLQFPNYSSELNVNALELDDSALYLCASSSQMGATYEQYFGPGTRLTVT.

The V gene is TRBV19, the J gene TRBJ2-1; 8 bases map to TRBD1. The junction had 9 bases not matched to a gene; V was cut back by 5 bases and J by 15 bases. The CDR3 is made up of 12 amino acids. Per the germline V gene, CDR1 is LNHDA and CDR2 is SQIVND (reference sequence). The CDR3 coding sequence is TGTGCCAGTAGTTTTGGACAGGGCCACCCGTTCTTC. Amino acids: CASSFGQGHPFF.

The gene calls are TRBV3-1 (or the pseudogene TRBV3-2) and TRBJ2-3; the D gene is possibly TRBD2 (5 bases). Trimming stripped 1 base from V and 5 bases from J, with 13 bases between. This CDR3 has 15 amino acids. CDR1 is LGHDT, CDR2 YNNKEL, per germline (reference sequence). Here the CDR3 DNA reads TGTGCCAGCAGCCAAGGGAGGCTAGCTGGAGATACGCAGTATTTT. It codes for CASSQGRLAGDTQYF.

Regarding this clone: Because the CDR3 is missing its conserved closing phenylalanine or tryptophan, this is likely a read error. It is unclear where the CDR3 begins or ends on the DNA, so no DNA is shown, and the CDR3 is as TCRdb lists it. The J gene is TRBJ2-6, the V gene TRBV7-4; TRBD2 is the table's D call and was not checked against the DNA. Per the germline V gene, CDR1 is SGHVT and CDR2 is SQSDAQ. Termini included, the CDR3 measures 16 amino acids. The CDR3 spells CASSFRYRPPGTSRPN.

V usage is TRBV2 and J usage is TRBJ2-5; D not certain. The CDR3 is 15 residues long. The germline gives CDR1 SNHLY, CDR2 FYNNEI. Trimming took off 4 bases at V and 5 bases at J, with 17 bases between the two ends. CDR3 DNA sequence: TGTGCCAGCAGTGTGAGTAGCAACGCCGTGGAGACCCAGTACTTC. It codes for CASSVSSNAVETQYF.

The chain carries TRBV2 and TRBJ2-4, with 11 bases lining up with TRBD1. The CDR3 covers 12 residues. V trimming: 6 bases; J trimming: 8 bases; junction bases outside the gene matches: 0. From germline, CDR1 is SNHLY and CDR2 FYNNEI. The CDR3 loop is CASRDRGHIQYF. In DNA form, the CDR3 reads TGTGCCAGCAGGGACAGGGGGCACATTCAGTACTTC.

This clone turned up a few times. V and J are TRBV6-6 and TRBJ2-2; D unresolved. CDR3 size: 13 residues. The germline CDR1 and CDR2 sequences are MNHNY and SVGAGI (reference sequence). Trimming removed 4 bases from V and 3 bases from J, with 6 bases in between. In DNA form, the CDR3 reads TGTGCCAGCAGTTCGTCCTACACCGGGGAGCTGTTTTTT. Translating gives CASSSSYTGELFF.

This chain joins TRBV2 and TRBJ1-2; 8 bases fit TRBD1. Germline CDR1 reads SNHLY; CDR2 reads FYNNEI. This CDR3 region has 13 residues. The V segment lost 6 bases and the J segment 5 bases; nucleotides outside the gene matches: 5. In DNA form, the CDR3 reads TGTGCCAGCAGGGACAGGGCGGGGTATGGCTACACCTTC. It translates to CASRDRAGYGYTF.

The gene calls are TRBV11-2 and TRBJ2-5; the match to TRBD1 covers 10 bases. The CDR3 is made up of 15 amino acids. V shed 10 bases and J 4 bases; nucleotides not matched to a gene: 12. Germline CDR1 and CDR2: SGHAT and FQNNGV. CDR3 residues: CATEPDRGRGETQYF. DNA for the CDR3: TGTGCCACCGAACCCGACAGGGGGCGAGGAGAGACCCAGTACTTC.

The chain uses TRBV4-1 and TRBJ2-3, with 10 positions matching TRBD1. CDR3 size: 17 residues. Germline V CDR1 and CDR2: MGHRA, YSYEKL. The ends lost 2 bases at V and 1 base at J; junction bases unmatched: 6. The CDR3 DNA follows: TGCGCCAGCAGCCAATCTCTAGGGACAGGGGGCACAGATACGCAGTATTTT. Translated, it gives CASSQSLGTGGTDTQYF.

The CDR3 DNA sequence: TGTGCCACCAGTGATTTTACAGGGAGCGGCGAGCAGTACTTC. Protein: CATSDFTGSGEQYF. This chain uses TRBV24-1 with TRBJ2-7; tentatively, D is TRBD1 (6 bases). The CDR3 is 14 amino acids. V dropped 1 base and J dropped 6 bases, with 12 bases sitting between them. The germline V gene encodes CDR1 KGHDR and CDR2 SFDVKD.

This CDR3 reads CASSGQDRYEQYF. The DNA for the CDR3 is TGTGCCAGCAGCGGGCAGGACAGGTACGAGCAGTACTTC. This chain uses TRBV5-4 with TRBJ2-7; 7 bases fit TRBD1. Trimming removed 4 bases from V and 4 bases from J; junction bases left unmatched: 5. The CDR3 runs 13 residues. CDR1 and CDR2 from the germline V gene are SGHNT and YYREEE (reference sequence).

This clone was recorded only once. The chain has TRBV14 and TRBJ1-4; no firm D call. V lost 4 bases to trimming and J lost 6 bases, with 18 bases between them. Per germline, CDR1 SGHDN and CDR2 FVKESK. CDR3 length: 16 residues. CDR3 loop: CASSRAVWRADEKLFF. In DNA, the CDR3 is TGTGCCAGCAGCCGGGCGGTTTGGAGGGCCGATGAAAAACTGTTTTTT.

The chain uses TRBV3-1 (or the pseudogene TRBV3-2) and TRBJ1-1; 8 positions match TRBD1. J lost 6 bases, V lost 4 bases, and 4 bases had no gene match. Per the germline V gene, CDR1 is LGHDT and CDR2 is YNNKEL (reference sequence). This CDR3 contains 13 residues. The CDR3 coding sequence is TGTGCCAGCAGCCGTACAGGGGGTGCTGAAGCTTTCTTT. Translated, it gives CASSRTGGAEAFF.

This clone came up once. The chain combines TRBV3-1 (or the pseudogene TRBV3-2) with TRBJ2-7; 7 bases agree with TRBD1. The CDR3 consists of 15 residues. The J segment lost 7 bases and the V segment lost 2 bases, leaving 11 bases of the junction unmatched. Looked up from germline, CDR1 is LGHDT and CDR2 is YNNKEL (reference sequence). CDR3 loop: CASSQITQGFGEQYF. The CDR3 DNA reads as TGTGCCAGCAGCCAAATAACACAGGGGTTTGGGGAGCAGTACTTC.

The chain's CDR3 is CASSLELLPDTQYF. As DNA, the CDR3 is TGCGCCAGCAGCTTGGAACTACTTCCAGATACGCAGTATTTT. The V call is TRBV5-1, the J call TRBJ2-3; no definite D call. Germline V gene data show CDR1 as SGHRS and CDR2 as YFSETQ. Deletions cut 0 bases from V and 4 bases from J, with 9 bases between. This CDR3 has 14 residues.

This clone was seen a few times. V gene TRBV29-1 combines with J gene TRBJ1-1; D ambiguous. The CDR3 sequence is 11 residues long. Per the germline V gene, CDR1 is SQVTM and CDR2 is ANQGSEA. V was shortened by 7 bases and J by 1 base, with 7 bases between the two germline ends. The CDR3 coding sequence is TGCAGCGGGGCCTGGAACACTGAAGCTTTCTTT. It encodes CSGAWNTEAFF.

The DNA of the CDR3 is TGCGCCAGCAGCTTGTCTACTAGCGTCGACGGGGAGCTGTTTTTT. This codes for CASSLSTSVDGELFF. The chain employs TRBV5-1 and TRBJ2-2, with 7 bases aligning to TRBD2. The CDR3 runs 15 residues. J gave up 7 bases and V 1 base, and 7 bases lay outside the gene matches. The V gene's germline CDR1 is SGHRS and CDR2 YFSETQ.

The CDR3 reads CASSRRQGARPEPQHF. As DNA, the CDR3 is TGTGCCAGCAGTCGGAGACAGGGGGCGCGTCCGGAGCCCCAGCATTTT. The V gene is TRBV6-6, the J gene TRBJ1-5; 10 nucleotides align to TRBD1. With 5 bases clipped from V and 8 bases from J, the junction kept 12 bases outside the gene matches. The CDR3 consists of 16 residues. CDR1 is MNHNY, CDR2 SVGAGI, per germline (reference sequence).

This clone was found once. The V and J genes are TRBV2 and TRBJ2-7; no definite D call. V lost 6 bases, J lost 4 bases, and 10 bases lay in between. The CDR3 runs 12 residues. CDR1 and CDR2 (germline): SNHLY, FYNNEI. The CDR3 DNA follows: TGTGCCAGCAGACCTACAGTGTACGAGCAGTACTTC. Translating it yields CASRPTVYEQYF.

The rearrangement uses TRBV5-1 and TRBJ1-6; 9 bases match TRBD1. Trimming removed 4 bases from V and 0 bases from J; junction bases left unmatched: 5. The germline gives CDR1 SGHRS, CDR2 YFSETQ. The CDR3 is 17 amino acids. The CDR3 nucleotides read TGCGCCAGCAGCCCGGGGACAGGGAGCTCCTATAATTCACCCCTCCACTTT. Protein product: CASSPGTGSSYNSPLHF.

The chain links TRBV11-2 to TRBJ2-6; 9 positions match TRBD1. V lost 5 bases and J lost 2; bases outside the gene matches: 10. Germline V gene data show CDR1 as SGHAT and CDR2 as FQNNGV. The CDR3 is made up of 18 amino acids. The CDR3 DNA follows: TGTGCCAGCAGCCCACTAGGACAGGGGAATCCTGGGGCCAACGTCCTGACTTTC. Translation: CASSPLGQGNPGANVLTF. Combining the CDR3 with reference TRBV11-2 and TRBJ2-6 gives the whole variable domain EAGVAQSPRYKIIEKRQSVAFWCNPISGHATLYWYQQILGQGPKLLIQFQNNGVVDDSQLPKDRFSAERLKGVDSTLKIQPAKLEDSAVYLCASSPLGQGNPGANVLTFGAGSRLTVL.

This chain connects TRBV19 to TRBJ1-1, with TRBD1 matching 7 bases. CDR3 length equals 14 residues. The germline gives CDR1 LNHDA, CDR2 SQIVND (reference sequence). V trimming: 7 bases; J trimming: 0 bases; junction bases outside the gene matches: 5. The CDR3: CASKQGMMNTEAFF. CDR3 bases: TGTGCCAGTAAACAGGGGATGATGAACACTGAAGCTTTCTTT.